Presented here are 25 T cell receptor beta chains from one specimen sequenced in a study of Ad26.COV2.S vaccination and SARS-CoV-2 variants. Profiled with immunoSEQ multiplex PCR; TCRdb holds only in-frame clones, not every one. This sample has more than 150,000 clones; around nine tenths occur once, and the top ten carry under 7.5%. The specimen comprised peripheral blood, sampled after recovery from COVID-19. These receptors originate from a human donor who had recovered from COVID-19.

The V gene is TRBV28, the J gene TRBJ2-7; D is ambiguous. Germline loops: CDR1 MDHEN, CDR2 SYDVKM. With 1 base removed from V and 0 bases from J, the gap between germline ends came to 10 bases. This CDR3 is built from 15 residues. CDR3 amino acids: CASSLSPLSSYEQYF. CDR3 coding DNA: TGTGCCAGCAGTTTATCACCCTTGAGCTCCTACGAGCAGTACTTC.

The rearrangement uses TRBV12-3 or TRBV12-4 and TRBJ2-7; 10 bases agree with TRBD1. V dropped 6 bases and J dropped 5; count of bases not matched to a gene: 4. The CDR3 runs to 13 residues. In DNA form, the CDR3 reads TGTGCCAGCAGGCGGACAGGGGGTGACGAGCAGTACTTC. This sequence encodes CASRRTGGDEQYF.

This clone has a single count. The rearrangement joins TRBV18 to TRBJ2-1; TRBD2 matches 8 bases. The V gene end was trimmed by 3 bases and the J gene end by 5 bases; junction bases not matched to a gene: 9. CDR3 length: 16 amino acids. Germline V gene sequence: CDR1 KGHSH, CDR2 LQKENI. In nucleotides, the CDR3 is TGTGCCAGCTCACCCGTAGCGGGGCGGATCAACAATGAGCAGTTCTTC. It is translated as CASSPVAGRINNEQFF.

V is TRBV6-5 and J is TRBJ2-3; 9 nucleotides match TRBD2. V lost 6 bases and J lost 7; bases outside the gene matches: 11. Germline V gene sequence: CDR1 MNHEY, CDR2 SVGAGI. The CDR3 spans 15 residues. This CDR3 reads CASSPAGGQFNTQYF. Here the CDR3 DNA reads TGTGCCAGCAGCCCCGCGGGGGGGCAGTTTAATACGCAGTATTTT.

V gene TRBV9 combines with J gene TRBJ2-1, with TRBD2 matching 9 bases. CDR3 size: 16 residues. Unmatched junction bases numbered 6, after V lost 4 bases and J lost 1 base. Germline V gene data show CDR1 as SGDLS and CDR2 as YYNGEE. CDR3 protein: CASSSRAGGSYNEQFF. CDR3 bases: TGTGCCAGCAGCTCAAGAGCGGGGGGTTCCTACAATGAGCAGTTCTTC.

The chain has TRBV19 and TRBJ2-3; 15 bases match TRBD2. Trimming took 3 bases from V and 4 from J; bases not matched to a gene: 2. Germline CDR1 and CDR2: LNHDA and SQIVND (reference sequence). This CDR3 comprises 16 residues. DNA for the CDR3: TGTGCCAGTAGTATGGGACTAGCGGGAGGATCAGATACGCAGTATTTT. Protein sequence: CASSMGLAGGSDTQYF. Combining the CDR3 with reference TRBV19 and TRBJ2-3 gives the whole variable domain DGGITQSPKYLFRKEGQNVTLSCEQNLNHDAMYWYRQDPGQGLRLIYYSQIVNDFQKGDIAEGYSVSREKKESFPLTVTSAQKNPTAFYLCASSMGLAGGSDTQYFGPGTRLTVL.

The chain carries TRBV25-1 and TRBJ2-7; 7 positions agree with TRBD1. The germline V gene encodes CDR1 MGHDK and CDR2 SYGVNS. The CDR3 is 14 residues long. Germline trimming cut 6 bases from V and 7 bases from J; bases unmatched to any gene: 12. Here the CDR3 reads CASSTGQPRREQYF. CDR3 nucleotide sequence: TGTGCCAGCAGCACGGGACAGCCGCGGAGGGAGCAGTACTTC.

CDR3 DNA sequence: TGTGCCAGCAGTGATTGGACAGGGGTCACCGGGGAGCTGTTTTTT. It specifies CASSDWTGVTGELFF. The chain employs TRBV6-1 and TRBJ2-2, with 9 bases matching TRBD1. After removal of 3 bases from V and 4 bases from J, the junction contained 3 bases not matched to a gene. Germline V gene lookup returns CDR1 MNHNS and CDR2 SASEGT. The CDR3 length is 15 residues.

J is TRBJ2-5 and V is TRBV19; no firm D call. This CDR3 is built from 13 residues. The V and J ends lost 2 bases and 1 base respectively, with 5 bases between them. Germline V CDR1 and CDR2: LNHDA, SQIVND (reference sequence). CDR3 in amino acids: CASSIQRQETQYF. The CDR3 DNA is TGTGCCAGTAGTATACAGCGCCAAGAGACCCAGTACTTC.

The rearrangement uses TRBV24-1 and TRBJ1-4, with D maybe TRBD1 (6 bases). Germline-derived CDR1 and CDR2 are KGHDR and SFDVKD. The CDR3 extends over 13 amino acids. V was trimmed by 3 bases and J by 8 bases, leaving 9 bases between them. CDR3 nucleotide sequence: TGTGCCACCAGTGATCAGGGGAGGGAAAAACTGTTTTTT. It translates to CATSDQGREKLFF.

The chain uses TRBV11-3 and TRBJ2-3; possible D gene TRBD1, 5 bases. The CDR3 length is 16 residues. Germline loops: CDR1 SGHNT, CDR2 YENEEA. Trimming took off 2 bases at V and 0 bases at J, with 12 bases between the two ends. In nucleotides, the CDR3 is TGTGCCAGCAGCTTAAGGGGCGGCCAGAGCACAGATACGCAGTATTTT. Translated, it gives CASSLRGGQSTDTQYF.

This chain links TRBV18 with TRBJ2-3, with 9 bases aligning to TRBD2. After removal of 3 bases from V and 4 bases from J, the junction contained 5 bases not matched to a gene. CDR1 and CDR2 from the germline V gene are KGHSH and LQKENI. This CDR3 spans 15 amino acids. The CDR3 bases are TGTGCCAGCTCACCGTTTAGCGGGAGTGCAGATACGCAGTATTTT. It translates to CASSPFSGSADTQYF.

This chain joins TRBV27 and TRBJ1-6; 11 bases line up with TRBD1. There are 15 residues in the CDR3. V was pared by 4 bases and J by 9 bases, with 5 bases of the junction left unmatched. Per germline, CDR1 MNHEY and CDR2 SMNVEV (reference sequence). DNA of the CDR3: TGTGCCAGCAGTTATGGACAGGGGGCAGGTTCACCCCTCCACTTT. It translates to CASSYGQGAGSPLHF.

This chain uses TRBV10-2 with TRBJ2-1; D is undetermined. Trimming removed 5 bases at V and 6 bases at J, with 11 bases between. CDR1 is WSHSY, CDR2 SAAADI, per germline. This CDR3 region has 13 residues. In nucleotides, the CDR3 is TGCGCCAGCAGTCCGACTGATACCAATGAGCAGTTCTTC. It is translated as CASSPTDTNEQFF.

This chain uses TRBV25-1 with TRBJ2-7; 7 nucleotides match TRBD2. V shed 6 bases, J shed 5 bases, and the junction held 13 bases outside the gene matches. The germline CDR1 and CDR2 sequences are MGHDK and SYGVNS. The CDR3 extends over 15 amino acids. The CDR3 DNA reads TGTGCCAGCAGCCCCCTCGGCGGGGGATTCCACGAGCAGTACTTC. Protein product: CASSPLGGGFHEQYF.

In this sample, this clone turned up many times. This chain connects TRBV20-1 to TRBJ1-1, with D possibly being TRBD1 (5 bases). Trimming cost V 3 bases and J 2 bases, with 10 bases left between them. Germline CDR1 is DFQATT and CDR2 is SNEGSKA (reference sequence). The CDR3 sequence is 13 residues long. CDR3 protein: CSASDGGNTEAFF. In DNA, the CDR3 is TGCAGTGCTAGTGATGGGGGTAACACTGAAGCTTTCTTT.

V is TRBV11-2 and J is TRBJ2-1; 7 nucleotides line up with TRBD2. V gave up 6 bases and J gave up 4 bases; unmatched junction bases: 9. The CDR3 spans 15 residues. The germline gives CDR1 SGHAT, CDR2 FQNNGV. This chain's CDR3 is CASRGLRGGYNEQFF. The CDR3 nucleotides read TGTGCCAGCAGGGGGCTTCGCGGGGGATACAATGAGCAGTTCTTC.

The chain employs TRBV9 and TRBJ1-5; weak D call: TRBD1 (6 bases). CDR1 is SGDLS and CDR2 is YYNGEE in the germline V gene. V was shortened by 2 bases and J by 0 bases, with 12 bases between the two germline ends. CDR3 length: 16 amino acids. CDR3 protein: CASSVGAGTSNQPQHF. As DNA, the CDR3 is TGTGCCAGCAGCGTGGGGGCGGGGACTAGCAATCAGCCCCAGCATTTT.

This chain uses TRBV4-1 with TRBJ1-5; 9 nucleotides line up with TRBD1. Germline V gene sequence: CDR1 MGHRA, CDR2 YSYEKL. The J segment lost 7 bases and the V segment lost 2 bases, leaving 9 bases of the junction unmatched. The CDR3 runs 16 residues. The CDR3 region has the DNA TGCGCCAGCAGCCAACAACAGGGGGCGAGCGGGCAGCCCCAGCATTTT. This codes for CASSQQQGASGQPQHF.

Concerning this clone itself: Germline and junction disagree at one end, which may indicate a read error. The CDR3 sequence is CASSRGQGTPLF. CDR3 nucleotides: TGTGCCAGCAGCCGGGGACAGGGCACCCCTCTTTTC. The genes are TRBV3-1 (or the pseudogene TRBV3-2) and TRBJ2-7; TRBD1 agrees at 9 bases. The CDR3 is 12 residues long. Germline CDR1 reads LGHDT; CDR2 reads YNNKEL (reference sequence).

The V gene is TRBV2, the J gene TRBJ2-2; no clear D. The CDR3 is made up of 17 amino acids. CDR1 is SNHLY, CDR2 FYNNEI, per germline. With 4 bases removed from V and 3 bases from J, the gap between germline ends came to 18 bases. The DNA of the CDR3 is TGTGCCAGCAGTGCGGACCCAACGATTGGGTACACCGGGGAGCTGTTTTTT. This sequence encodes CASSADPTIGYTGELFF.

This chain links TRBV14 with TRBJ1-2; the match to TRBD1 covers 7 bases. Germline V CDR1 and CDR2: SGHDN, FVKESK. J gave up 8 bases and V 0 bases, and 9 bases lay outside the gene matches. The CDR3 covers 15 residues. This chain's CDR3 is CASSQDSGQWGGYTF. In nucleotides, the CDR3 is TGTGCCAGCAGCCAAGATTCGGGACAGTGGGGAGGCTACACCTTC.

A remark on this clone: Other DNA sequences in this specimen translate into the identical CDR3. The V and J genes are TRBV10-3 and TRBJ2-7, with 7 bases fitting TRBD2. The CDR3 length is 14 residues. With 0 bases clipped from V and 7 bases from J, the junction kept 6 bases outside the gene matches. Germline-derived CDR1 and CDR2 are ENHRY and SYGVKD. The CDR3 here is CAISESGVRGEQYF. CDR3 coding DNA: TGTGCCATCAGTGAGTCGGGGGTGCGGGGGGAGCAGTACTTC.

The rearrangement joins TRBV10-2 to TRBJ2-7; 11 bases fit TRBD2. CDR3 length: 15 residues. The ends lost 6 bases at V and 0 bases at J; junction bases unmatched: 4. Germline values: CDR1 WSHSY, CDR2 SAAADI. Here the CDR3 DNA reads TGCGCCAGCAGGCCCGGGACTAGCGGCTCCTACGAGCAGTACTTC. It encodes CASRPGTSGSYEQYF.

The CDR3 region has the DNA TGTGCCAGCAGCGTAGATCCGGGGGCAAGAGAGCAGTACTTC. This gives the protein CASSVDPGAREQYF. The gene calls are TRBV9 and TRBJ2-7; D tentatively reads TRBD1 or TRBD2 (6 bases each). V was cut by 0 bases and J by 7 bases, with 14 bases left in between. Germline V gene lookup returns CDR1 SGDLS and CDR2 YYNGEE. The CDR3 has 14 residues.